A selection of T cell receptor beta chains follows, all from one sample in a study of blood T cell repertoires in COVID-19. Generated by immunoSEQ multiplex PCR, the TCRdb table keeps only in-frame clones and is missing some. The table lists some 16,000 clones, roughly 76% of them singletons, with 25% to 35% in the top ten. Sequencing used peripheral blood. The receptors shown here come from a man in his 70s with active or convalescent COVID-19. The CDR3 runs from the conserved cysteine through the conserved F or W. The D gene is left open where the match is weak. Clone size appears in some rows only: once, few, many, or a class for an expanded clone.

J	size	D	V	CDR3	DNA
TRBJ1-5	NA	NA	TRBV6-6	CASTRSGDSPQHF	TGTGCCAGCACCCGATCCGGAGACAGTCCCCAGCATTTT
TRBJ2-7	NA	NA	TRBV6-5	CASSRTTGSYEQYF	TGTGCCAGCAGCCGTACGACAGGTTCCTACGAGCAGTACTTC
TRBJ1-6	NA	TRBD1	TRBV11-2	CASSLIRDRASPLHF	TGTGCCAGCAGCTTGATTAGGGACAGGGCTTCACCCCTCCACTTT
TRBJ2-3	once	NA	TRBV7-3	CASSPGTRSDTQYF	TGTGCCAGCAGCCCCGGCACTAGATCGGATACGCAGTATTTT
TRBJ2-7	NA	NA	TRBV6-2/TRBV6-3	CASSSAQGNYEQYF	TGTGCCAGCAGTTCCGCCCAGGGGAACTACGAGCAGTACTTC
TRBJ1-2	NA	NA	TRBV7-8	CASSLVSREGNGYTF	TGTGCCAGCAGCTTAGTATCCAGGGAGGGGAATGGCTACACCTTC
TRBJ2-7	NA	NA	TRBV6-5	CASGDNWGYEQYF	TGTGCCAGCGGGGACAATTGGGGTTACGAGCAGTACTTC
TRBJ2-7	NA	NA	TRBV18	CASSPPSGTYEQYF	TGTGCCAGCTCACCACCATCAGGGACCTACGAGCAGTACTTC
TRBJ2-7	NA	NA	TRBV6-1	CASSEAWGRSYEQYF	TGTGCCAGCAGTGAAGCCTGGGGCAGGTCCTACGAGCAGTACTTC
TRBJ2-7	once	NA	TRBV25-1	CASSGYRVRTEQYF	TGTGCCAGCAGTGGTTACAGGGTCCGGACCGAGCAGTACTTC
TRBJ1-2	NA	NA	TRBV29-1	CSVSTANYGYTF	TGCAGCGTTAGTACAGCCAACTATGGCTACACCTTC
TRBJ2-1	NA	TRBD2	TRBV12-5	CASSSASGIIGYNEQFF	TGTGCTAGTTCATCGGCTAGCGGGATCATCGGGTACAATGAGCAGTTCTTC
TRBJ2-1	few	TRBD1	TRBV4-1	CASSRDRGLNNEQFF	TGCGCCAGCAGCCGGGACAGGGGTTTAAACAATGAGCAGTTCTTC
TRBJ1-4	NA	NA	TRBV27	CASSFVLENEKLFF	TGTGCCAGCAGTTTTGTACTCGAAAATGAAAAACTGTTTTTT
TRBJ2-2	NA	NA	TRBV5-4	CASRTDYNTGELFF	TGTGCCAGCCGGACAGATTATAACACCGGGGAGCTGTTTTTT
TRBJ2-5	NA	TRBD2	TRBV5-1	CASSLQAGGQETQYF	TGCGCCAGCAGCTTACAAGCGGGAGGCCAAGAGACCCAGTACTTC
TRBJ1-2	few	NA	TRBV5-4	CASSLDTGRGYTF	TGTGCCAGCAGCTTGGACACAGGGCGAGGCTACACCTTC
TRBJ1-2	few	TRBD1	TRBV5-1	CASSVGQGGSYGYTF	TGCGCCAGCAGCGTCGGACAGGGAGGGAGCTATGGCTACACCTTC
TRBJ2-7	NA	NA	TRBV28	CASSFPLTSDRKSYEQYF	TGTGCCAGCAGTTTCCCCCTCACTTCTGACAGAAAGTCCTACGAGCAGTACTTC
TRBJ2-3	NA	NA	TRBV5-1	CASSFLSTDTQYF	TGCGCCAGCAGCTTCCTCAGCACAGATACGCAGTATTTT
TRBJ2-7	NA	TRBD2	TRBV20-1	CSASRGSGGYEQYF	TGCAGTGCTAGTCGGGGCAGCGGGGGTTACGAGCAGTACTTC
TRBJ1-2	NA	TRBD1	TRBV5-5	CASSYGTGVDYGYTF	TGTGCCAGCAGCTACGGGACAGGGGTCGACTATGGCTACACCTTC
TRBJ1-2	NA	TRBD1	TRBV4-3	CASSPGGANYGYTF	TGCGCCAGCAGCCCAGGGGGAGCTAACTATGGCTACACCTTC
TRBJ1-4	once	TRBD1	TRBV7-9	CASSFRGRDEKLFF	TGTGCCAGCAGCTTCAGGGGGCGCGATGAAAAACTGTTTTTT
TRBJ1-6	few	NA	TRBV3-1/TRBV3-2	CASSQLAADSPLHF	TGTGCCAGCAGCCAATTGGCAGCGGATTCACCCCTCCACTTT
TRBJ1-5	NA	NA	TRBV4-3	CASSQGLDQPQHF	TGCGCCAGCAGCCAAGGACTAGATCAGCCCCAGCATTTT
TRBJ2-7	NA	NA	TRBV18	CASSPSSYEQYF	TGTGCCAGCTCACCCAGCTCCTACGAGCAGTACTTC
TRBJ2-1	few	TRBD2	TRBV27	CASSSRPLTSAVYNEQFF	TGTGCCAGCAGTTCCCGCCCTCTGACTAGCGCCGTTTACAATGAGCAGTTCTTC
TRBJ2-5	few	TRBD1	TRBV5-1	CASSLADREETQYF	TGCGCCAGCAGCTTGGCAGACAGGGAAGAGACCCAGTACTTC
TRBJ1-3	few	NA	TRBV5-6	CASSSTRVSGNTIYF	TGTGCCAGCAGTTCCACCAGGGTCTCCGGAAACACCATATATTTT
TRBJ1-4	NA	NA	TRBV5-1	CASSPRRDEKLFF	TGCGCCAGCAGCCCCAGGAGGGATGAAAAACTGTTTTTT
TRBJ2-7	NA	NA	TRBV11-2	CASSSTYEQYF	TGTGCCAGCAGCTCAACCTACGAGCAGTACTTC
TRBJ2-4	NA	TRBD2	TRBV18	CASSAREGTNIQYF	TGTGCCAGCTCAGCCCGGGAGGGGACTAACATTCAGTACTTC
TRBJ2-7	NA	NA	TRBV11-2	CASSLGGSEQYF	TGTGCCAGCAGCTTGGGAGGATCCGAGCAGTACTTC
TRBJ2-1	NA	TRBD1	TRBV3-1/TRBV3-2	CASSPGQGLYNEQFF	TGTGCCAGCAGCCCGGGACAGGGGCTCTACAATGAGCAGTTCTTC
TRBJ2-5	NA	NA	TRBV20-1	CSASRGIETQYF	TGCAGTGCTAGTCGGGGGATAGAGACCCAGTACTTC
TRBJ2-7	NA	NA	TRBV7-8	CASSLSSRHYEQYF	TGTGCCAGCAGCTTATCGTCGCGGCACTACGAGCAGTACTTC
TRBJ2-7	NA	TRBD2	TRBV11-2	CASSLTGVGSGRGYEQYF	TGTGCCAGCAGCCTGACGGGCGTTGGTAGCGGGAGGGGGTACGAGCAGTACTTC
TRBJ1-1	NA	NA	TRBV6-1	CASSEALKVTRESEAFF	TGTGCCAGCAGTGAAGCGTTGAAAGTGACAAGGGAGTCCGAAGCTTTCTTT
TRBJ2-7	NA	TRBD2	TRBV4-3	CASSPRLAGGNLPYEQYF	TGCGCCAGCAGCCCTAGACTAGCGGGGGGGAACCTTCCCTACGAGCAGTACTTC
TRBJ2-4	NA	TRBD2	TRBV19	CASSIVAGGTNIQYF	TGTGCCAGTAGTATAGTGGCGGGGGGGACAAACATTCAGTACTTC
TRBJ2-7	NA	TRBD2	TRBV2	CASSGRTSRNEQYF	TGTGCCAGCAGTGGGCGGACTAGTCGCAACGAGCAGTACTTC
TRBJ2-1	NA	NA	TRBV12-3/TRBV12-4	CASSFSLNEQFF	TGTGCCAGCAGTTTTTCCCTCAATGAGCAGTTCTTC
TRBJ2-5	few	TRBD1	TRBV5-1	CASSWQTGGSEETQYF	TGCGCCAGCAGCTGGCAGACAGGGGGCTCCGAAGAGACCCAGTACTTC
TRBJ2-2	NA	NA	TRBV27	CASTREGELFF	TGTGCCAGCACCCGAGAAGGGGAGCTGTTTTTT
TRBJ1-1	NA	NA	TRBV2	CASSEVGTLGTAFF	TGTGCCAGCAGTGAAGTGGGGACATTGGGCACGGCTTTCTTT
TRBJ1-6	NA	TRBD1	TRBV18	CASSPLQGAGSPLHF	TGTGCCAGCTCACCCCTACAGGGGGCAGGATCACCCCTCCACTTT
TRBJ1-1	once	TRBD1	TRBV5-6	CASSRVGQGNTEAFF	TGTGCCAGCAGCCGTGTAGGACAGGGTAACACTGAAGCTTTCTTT
TRBJ2-3	NA	TRBD2	TRBV9	CASSVAAGSIATDTQYF	TGTGCCAGCAGCGTAGCAGCGGGGAGCATAGCGACAGATACGCAGTATTTT
TRBJ1-1	NA	NA	TRBV28	CASLRRGGLNTEAFF	TGTGCCAGCCTACGGAGGGGGGGGTTGAACACTGAAGCTTTCTTT
TRBJ1-2	NA	NA	TRBV15	CATSRDLTRAYGYTF	TGTGCCACCAGCAGAGACCTAACCAGGGCCTATGGCTACACCTTC
TRBJ2-1	NA	TRBD2	TRBV29-1	CSVLLAGGPNEQFF	TGCAGCGTGTTACTAGCGGGAGGGCCGAATGAGCAGTTCTTC
TRBJ2-1	NA	TRBD2	TRBV5-4	CASSVDSGVYNEQFF	TGTGCCAGCAGCGTAGATAGCGGGGTATACAATGAGCAGTTCTTC
TRBJ2-7	few	NA	TRBV5-5	CASSFVDSRTYEQYF	TGTGCCAGCAGCTTCGTCGACAGCCGAACCTACGAGCAGTACTTC
TRBJ2-1	NA	NA	TRBV27	CASSRDRSEEDEQFF	TGTGCCAGCAGTCGTGACAGGTCTGAAGAGGATGAGCAGTTCTTC
TRBJ2-7	NA	NA	TRBV10-3	CAISESTGSYEQYF	TGTGCCATCAGTGAGTCCACCGGCTCCTACGAGCAGTACTTC
TRBJ1-1	NA	TRBD1	TRBV28	CASTRSGTGWNTEAFF	TGTGCCAGCACCCGGTCCGGGACAGGGTGGAACACTGAAGCTTTCTTT
TRBJ1-2	few	NA	TRBV10-3	CAISVAGNYGYTF	TGTGCCATCAGTGTCGCGGGGAACTATGGCTACACCTTC
TRBJ2-6	NA	TRBD2	TRBV28	CASSFRIAGAPSGANVLTF	TGTGCCAGCAGTTTTCGGATAGCGGGGGCCCCCTCTGGGGCCAACGTCCTGACTTTC
TRBJ2-7	NA	NA	TRBV6-1	CASSEQVDEQYF	TGTGCCAGCAGTGAACAGGTCGACGAGCAGTACTTC